The TCR beta chain under discussion was sequenced for a study of T cell responses to AZD1222 COVID-19 vaccine. Study-wide results and limits: White British people made up most donors, females outnumbered males, and clonal diversity was possibly underestimated.

This CDR3 has 15 residues. Germline trimming cut 4 bases from V and 7 bases from J; bases unmatched to any gene: 6. Looked up from germline, CDR1 is SGHTS and CDR2 is YDEGEE. As for this clone: Its antigen is as yet unknown.

Libraries were prepared by immunoSEQ multiplex PCR; TCRdb keeps only in-frame clonotypes and omits some of them. Here the sample spans some 120,000 clones, around 88% being singletons. The V gene is TRBV5-8, the J gene TRBJ2-1, with 12 bases fitting TRBD2. This clonotype was obtained from an adult in good health. The material sequenced was peripheral blood, taken on day 0 of AZD1222 vaccination. The CDR3 coding sequence is TGTGCCAGCAGCCTTGGACTAGCGGGGAGGAATGAGCAGTTCTTC. This encodes CASSLGLAGRNEQFF. The entire variable domain, with the rest obtained from reference TRBV5-8 and TRBJ2-1, is as follows: EAGVTQSPTHLIKTRGQQATLRCSPISGHTSVYWYQQALGLGLQFLLWYDEGEERNRGNFPPRFSGRQFPNYSSELNVNALELEDSALYLCASSLGLAGRNEQFFGPGTRLTVL.